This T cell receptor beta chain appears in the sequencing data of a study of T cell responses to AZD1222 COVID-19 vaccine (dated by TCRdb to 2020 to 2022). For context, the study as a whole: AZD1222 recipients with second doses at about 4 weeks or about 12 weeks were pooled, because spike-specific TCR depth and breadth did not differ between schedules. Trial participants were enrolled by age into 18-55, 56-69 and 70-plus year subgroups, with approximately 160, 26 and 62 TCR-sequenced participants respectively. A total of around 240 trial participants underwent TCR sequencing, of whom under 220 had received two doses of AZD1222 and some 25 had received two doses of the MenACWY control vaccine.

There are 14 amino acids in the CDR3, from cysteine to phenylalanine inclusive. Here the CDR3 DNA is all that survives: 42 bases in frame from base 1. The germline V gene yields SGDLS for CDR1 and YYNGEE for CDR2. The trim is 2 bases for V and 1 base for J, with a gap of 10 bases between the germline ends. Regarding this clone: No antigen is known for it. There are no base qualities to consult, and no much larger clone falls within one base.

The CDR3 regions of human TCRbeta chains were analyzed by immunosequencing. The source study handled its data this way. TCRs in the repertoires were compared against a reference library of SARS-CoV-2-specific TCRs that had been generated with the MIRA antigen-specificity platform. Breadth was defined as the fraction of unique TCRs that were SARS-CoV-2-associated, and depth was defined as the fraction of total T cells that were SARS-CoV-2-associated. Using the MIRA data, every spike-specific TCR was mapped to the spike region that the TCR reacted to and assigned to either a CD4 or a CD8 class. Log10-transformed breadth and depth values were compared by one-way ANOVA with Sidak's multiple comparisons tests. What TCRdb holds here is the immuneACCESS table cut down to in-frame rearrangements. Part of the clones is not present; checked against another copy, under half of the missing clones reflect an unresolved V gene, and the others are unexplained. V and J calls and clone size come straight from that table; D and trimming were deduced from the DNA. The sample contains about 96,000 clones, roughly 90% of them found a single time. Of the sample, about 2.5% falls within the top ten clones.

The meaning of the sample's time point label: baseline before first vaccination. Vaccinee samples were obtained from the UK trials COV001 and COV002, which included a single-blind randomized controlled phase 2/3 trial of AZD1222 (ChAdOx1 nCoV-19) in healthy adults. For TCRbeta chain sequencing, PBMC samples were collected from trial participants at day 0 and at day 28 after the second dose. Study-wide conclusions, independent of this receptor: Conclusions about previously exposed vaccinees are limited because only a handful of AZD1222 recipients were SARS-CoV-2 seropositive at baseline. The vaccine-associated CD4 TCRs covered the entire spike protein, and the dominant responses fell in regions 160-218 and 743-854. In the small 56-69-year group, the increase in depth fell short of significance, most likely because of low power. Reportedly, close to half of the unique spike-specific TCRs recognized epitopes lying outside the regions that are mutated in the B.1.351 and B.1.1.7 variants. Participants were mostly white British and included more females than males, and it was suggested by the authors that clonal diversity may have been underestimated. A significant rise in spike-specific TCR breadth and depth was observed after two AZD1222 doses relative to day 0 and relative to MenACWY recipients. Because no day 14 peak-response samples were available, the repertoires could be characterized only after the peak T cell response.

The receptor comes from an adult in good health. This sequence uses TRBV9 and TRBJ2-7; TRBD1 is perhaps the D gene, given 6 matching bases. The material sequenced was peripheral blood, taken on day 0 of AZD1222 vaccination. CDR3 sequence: CASSVTTGSYEQYF. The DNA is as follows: TGTGCCAGCAGCGTCACCACAGGGTCCTACGAGCAGTACTTC.